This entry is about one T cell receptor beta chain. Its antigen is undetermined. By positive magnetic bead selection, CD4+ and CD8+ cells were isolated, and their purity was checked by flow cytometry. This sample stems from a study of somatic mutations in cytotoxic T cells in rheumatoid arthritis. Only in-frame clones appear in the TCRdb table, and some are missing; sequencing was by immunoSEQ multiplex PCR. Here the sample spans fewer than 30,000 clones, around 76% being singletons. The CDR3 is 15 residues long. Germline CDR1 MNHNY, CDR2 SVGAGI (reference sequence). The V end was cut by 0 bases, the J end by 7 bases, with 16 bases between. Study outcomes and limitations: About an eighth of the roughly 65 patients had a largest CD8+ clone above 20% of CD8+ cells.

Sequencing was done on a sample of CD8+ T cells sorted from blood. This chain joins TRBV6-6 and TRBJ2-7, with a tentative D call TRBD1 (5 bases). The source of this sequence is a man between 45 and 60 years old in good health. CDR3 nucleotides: TGTGCCAGCAGTTACTCTGGGGCAGGGCTCGGGGAGCAGTACTTC. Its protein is CASSYSGAGLGEQYF.